These T cell receptor beta chains were read from a single sample in a study of cytomegalovirus exposure and HLA in healthy donors. Sequencing used immunoSEQ multiplex PCR; TCRdb keeps in-frame clones, though not all of them. The sample holds 110,000 to 150,000 clones, around 70% seen once. The sample comprised PBMCs. These receptors came from a woman in her sixties in good health and CMV-seropositive. CDR3s include the opening cysteine and the closing phenylalanine or tryptophan. The order of the fields is clone size, D gene, J gene, CDR3 length, V gene, CDR3 protein, CDR3 DNA. D genes are given only for firm matches. Clone size is shown for a subset of rows, as once, few, many or a class of expanded clone.

clone_size: -; d_call: TRBD1; j_call: TRBJ1-2; cdr3_length: 14; v_call: TRBV30; cdr3_aa: CAWSGDRGHYGYTF; cdr3_nt: TGTGCCTGGAGCGGGGACAGGGGGCACTATGGCTACACCTTC
clone_size: -; d_call: TRBD1; j_call: TRBJ2-3; cdr3_length: 13; v_call: TRBV5-1; cdr3_aa: CASGTGGTDTQYF; cdr3_nt: TGCGCCAGTGGGACAGGGGGAACGGATACGCAGTATTTT
clone_size: -; d_call: TRBD2; j_call: TRBJ2-7; cdr3_length: 14; v_call: TRBV7-2; cdr3_aa: CASSLGDYKREQYF; cdr3_nt: TGTGCCAGCAGCTTAGGGGACTATAAACGTGAGCAGTACTTC
clone_size: -; d_call: TRBD1; j_call: TRBJ1-2; cdr3_length: 14; v_call: TRBV29-1; cdr3_aa: CSVEDGDRIYGYTF; cdr3_nt: TGCAGCGTTGAAGATGGGGACAGGATCTATGGCTACACCTTC
clone_size: -; d_call: -; j_call: TRBJ1-1; cdr3_length: 12; v_call: TRBV28; cdr3_aa: CASSRDWTEAFF; cdr3_nt: TGTGCCAGCAGCCGCGACTGGACTGAAGCTTTCTTT
clone_size: -; d_call: TRBD1; j_call: TRBJ1-5; cdr3_length: 19; v_call: TRBV10-1; cdr3_aa: CASRTGGGQGNLPHQPQHF; cdr3_nt: TGCGCCAGCAGGACGGGAGGGGGACAGGGGAATCTCCCCCATCAGCCCCAGCATTTT
clone_size: -; d_call: TRBD1; j_call: TRBJ2-5; cdr3_length: 14; v_call: TRBV12-5; cdr3_aa: CASGTSGGAETQYF; cdr3_nt: TGTGCTAGTGGTACTTCAGGGGGCGCGGAGACCCAGTACTTC
clone_size: few; d_call: TRBD1; j_call: TRBJ1-4; cdr3_length: 14; v_call: TRBV18; cdr3_aa: CASSQGTGDEKLFF; cdr3_nt: TGTGCCAGCTCACAAGGGACAGGGGATGAAAAACTGTTTTTT
clone_size: -; d_call: TRBD2; j_call: TRBJ2-7; cdr3_length: 15; v_call: TRBV5-6; cdr3_aa: CASSPGLAGSYEQYF; cdr3_nt: TGTGCCAGCAGCCCGGGACTAGCGGGATCTTACGAGCAGTACTTC
clone_size: -; d_call: TRBD1; j_call: TRBJ1-1; cdr3_length: 15; v_call: TRBV27; cdr3_aa: CASRRGQIMNTEAFF; cdr3_nt: TGTGCCAGCAGGCGGGGACAGATCATGAACACTGAAGCTTTCTTT
clone_size: few; d_call: TRBD1; j_call: TRBJ2-1; cdr3_length: 14; v_call: TRBV19; cdr3_aa: CASRDRGASNEQFF; cdr3_nt: TGTGCCAGTAGGGACAGGGGGGCGTCCAATGAGCAGTTCTTC
clone_size: -; d_call: -; j_call: TRBJ1-1; cdr3_length: 12; v_call: TRBV11-2; cdr3_aa: CASSFPGTEAFF; cdr3_nt: TGTGCCAGCAGCTTCCCGGGCACTGAAGCTTTCTTT
clone_size: -; d_call: -; j_call: TRBJ1-2; cdr3_length: 13; v_call: TRBV5-1; cdr3_aa: CASSLVTNYGYTF; cdr3_nt: TGCGCCAGCAGCTTGGTTACTAACTATGGCTACACCTTC
clone_size: -; d_call: TRBD2; j_call: TRBJ2-1; cdr3_length: 16; v_call: TRBV6-1; cdr3_aa: CASSEISGRARNEQFF; cdr3_nt: TGTGCCAGCAGTGAAATTAGCGGGAGGGCCCGGAATGAGCAGTTCTTC
clone_size: -; d_call: TRBD2; j_call: TRBJ2-7; cdr3_length: 15; v_call: TRBV4-1; cdr3_aa: CASSQGTSGRSRQYF; cdr3_nt: TGCGCCAGCAGCCAAGGGACTAGCGGGAGATCAAGACAGTACTTC
clone_size: -; d_call: -; j_call: TRBJ1-1; cdr3_length: 13; v_call: TRBV6-1; cdr3_aa: CASLRTANTEAFF; cdr3_nt: TGTGCCAGCTTAAGGACAGCGAACACTGAAGCTTTCTTT
clone_size: -; d_call: -; j_call: TRBJ2-7; cdr3_length: 13; v_call: TRBV7-9; cdr3_aa: CASSNGGNYEQYF; cdr3_nt: TGTGCCAGCAGCAACGGGGGTAACTACGAGCAGTACTTC
clone_size: -; d_call: TRBD2; j_call: TRBJ2-5; cdr3_length: 15; v_call: TRBV7-9; cdr3_aa: CASSPALAAEGTQYF; cdr3_nt: TGTGCCAGCAGCCCCGCCCTAGCGGCAGAGGGGACCCAGTACTTC
clone_size: -; d_call: TRBD1; j_call: TRBJ2-5; cdr3_length: 15; v_call: TRBV7-9; cdr3_aa: CASSPNTGVGETQYF; cdr3_nt: TGTGCCAGCAGCCCGAACACAGGGGTAGGAGAGACCCAGTACTTC
clone_size: -; d_call: TRBD1; j_call: TRBJ1-6; cdr3_length: 15; v_call: TRBV27; cdr3_aa: CASSLDRVVTSPLHF; cdr3_nt: TGTGCCAGCAGTCTGGACAGGGTGGTTACATCACCCCTCCACTTT
clone_size: once; d_call: TRBD1; j_call: TRBJ1-4; cdr3_length: 15; v_call: TRBV5-1; cdr3_aa: CASSGTGTGNEKLFF; cdr3_nt: TGCGCCAGCAGTGGTACCGGGACAGGGAATGAAAAACTGTTTTTT
clone_size: -; d_call: -; j_call: TRBJ2-3; cdr3_length: 11; v_call: TRBV30; cdr3_aa: CAWSVSNTQYF; cdr3_nt: TGTGCCTGGAGTGTATCTAATACGCAGTATTTT
clone_size: -; d_call: -; j_call: TRBJ2-7; cdr3_length: 12; v_call: TRBV18; cdr3_aa: CASSPDSYEQYF; cdr3_nt: TGTGCCAGCTCACCGGACAGTTACGAGCAGTACTTC
clone_size: -; d_call: -; j_call: TRBJ2-1; cdr3_length: 15; v_call: TRBV5-1; cdr3_aa: CASILGQGAYNEQFF; cdr3_nt: TGCGCCAGCATCCTTGGACAAGGGGCTTACAATGAGCAGTTCTTC
clone_size: -; d_call: TRBD1; j_call: TRBJ1-1; cdr3_length: 17; v_call: TRBV13; cdr3_aa: CASSSRGETGSGTEAFF; cdr3_nt: TGTGCCAGCAGCTCTAGAGGGGAGACAGGGTCCGGCACTGAAGCTTTCTTT
clone_size: -; d_call: -; j_call: TRBJ2-1; cdr3_length: 13; v_call: TRBV27; cdr3_aa: CASRRQDLNEQFF; cdr3_nt: TGTGCCAGCAGACGACAGGATCTCAATGAGCAGTTCTTC
clone_size: -; d_call: -; j_call: TRBJ1-1; cdr3_length: 12; v_call: TRBV18; cdr3_aa: CASSPKAPGAFF; cdr3_nt: TGTGCCAGCTCACCAAAGGCCCCCGGGGCTTTCTTT
clone_size: once; d_call: TRBD2; j_call: TRBJ2-7; cdr3_length: 18; v_call: TRBV4-1; cdr3_aa: CASSQGLAGGLGVLEQYF; cdr3_nt: TGCGCCAGCAGCCAAGGACTAGCGGGAGGGCTGGGGGTTCTCGAGCAGTACTTC
clone_size: -; d_call: -; j_call: TRBJ1-1; cdr3_length: 13; v_call: TRBV27; cdr3_aa: CASSLSLISEAFF; cdr3_nt: TGTGCCAGCAGTTTATCACTCATCTCTGAAGCTTTCTTT
clone_size: -; d_call: -; j_call: TRBJ2-3; cdr3_length: 14; v_call: TRBV11-2; cdr3_aa: CASSFTGRTDTQYF; cdr3_nt: TGTGCCAGCAGCTTCACCGGTCGCACAGATACGCAGTATTTT
clone_size: -; d_call: TRBD1; j_call: TRBJ2-7; cdr3_length: 14; v_call: TRBV5-1; cdr3_aa: CASREDRGFYEQYF; cdr3_nt: TGCGCCAGCAGAGAGGACAGGGGTTTCTACGAGCAGTACTTC
clone_size: -; d_call: TRBD1; j_call: TRBJ1-2; cdr3_length: 15; v_call: TRBV7-3; cdr3_aa: CASSPGDRPNYGYTF; cdr3_nt: TGTGCCAGCAGCCCAGGGGACAGACCTAACTATGGCTACACCTTC
clone_size: -; d_call: TRBD1; j_call: TRBJ1-1; cdr3_length: 16; v_call: TRBV28; cdr3_aa: CASSRLSPGQGAEAFF; cdr3_nt: TGTGCCAGCAGCCGCCTATCGCCGGGACAGGGGGCAGAAGCTTTCTTT
clone_size: -; d_call: -; j_call: TRBJ1-5; cdr3_length: 16; v_call: TRBV7-9; cdr3_aa: CASSQAGRGGNQPQHF; cdr3_nt: TGTGCCAGCAGCCAGGCGGGGCGAGGGGGCAATCAGCCCCAGCATTTT
clone_size: -; d_call: -; j_call: TRBJ2-1; cdr3_length: 12; v_call: TRBV5-1; cdr3_aa: CASSLYNNEQFF; cdr3_nt: TGCGCCAGCAGCCTTTACAACAATGAGCAGTTCTTC
clone_size: -; d_call: -; j_call: TRBJ1-1; cdr3_length: 13; v_call: TRBV12-5; cdr3_aa: CATLQGMNTEAFF; cdr3_nt: TGTGCTACTTTACAGGGTATGAACACTGAAGCTTTCTTT
clone_size: -; d_call: TRBD1; j_call: TRBJ2-5; cdr3_length: 16; v_call: TRBV6-6; cdr3_aa: CASSYKSGTARETQYF; cdr3_nt: TGTGCCAGCAGTTATAAGTCGGGGACAGCACGGGAGACCCAGTACTTC
clone_size: -; d_call: -; j_call: TRBJ2-2; cdr3_length: 17; v_call: TRBV7-6; cdr3_aa: CASSLSEYRANTGELFF; cdr3_nt: TGTGCCAGCAGCTTAAGTGAATACAGGGCGAACACCGGGGAGCTGTTTTTT
clone_size: -; d_call: TRBD1; j_call: TRBJ1-2; cdr3_length: 14; v_call: TRBV28; cdr3_aa: CASSPGQGNYGYTF; cdr3_nt: TGTGCCAGCAGCCCAGGACAGGGGAACTATGGCTACACCTTC
clone_size: -; d_call: TRBD1; j_call: TRBJ2-5; cdr3_length: 15; v_call: TRBV7-3; cdr3_aa: CASSLGTGGEKTQYF; cdr3_nt: TGTGCCAGCAGCTTAGGGACAGGGGGTGAAAAGACCCAGTACTTC
clone_size: -; d_call: TRBD1; j_call: TRBJ1-1; cdr3_length: 15; v_call: TRBV5-3; cdr3_aa: CARSAQGRENTEAFF; cdr3_nt: TGTGCCAGAAGCGCACAGGGGCGGGAGAACACTGAAGCTTTCTTT
clone_size: -; d_call: -; j_call: TRBJ1-4; cdr3_length: 17; v_call: TRBV14; cdr3_aa: CASSQDLRKATNEKLFF; cdr3_nt: TGTGCCAGCAGCCAAGATCTCAGGAAAGCAACTAATGAAAAACTGTTTTTT
clone_size: -; d_call: TRBD1; j_call: TRBJ1-2; cdr3_length: 12; v_call: TRBV28; cdr3_aa: CASSTGGYGYTF; cdr3_nt: TGTGCCAGCAGCACAGGGGGGTATGGCTACACCTTC
clone_size: -; d_call: -; j_call: TRBJ1-4; cdr3_length: 14; v_call: TRBV2; cdr3_aa: CASSPGPGYEKLFF; cdr3_nt: TGTGCCAGCAGTCCAGGGCCAGGTTATGAAAAACTGTTTTTT
clone_size: -; d_call: TRBD1; j_call: TRBJ2-7; cdr3_length: 14; v_call: TRBV5-1; cdr3_aa: CASSAGTGGDEQYF; cdr3_nt: TGCGCCAGCAGCGCCGGGACAGGGGGCGACGAGCAGTACTTC
clone_size: -; d_call: TRBD2; j_call: TRBJ2-3; cdr3_length: 12; v_call: TRBV6-1; cdr3_aa: CASSGWGGTQYF; cdr3_nt: TGTGCCAGCAGTGGGTGGGGGGGTACGCAGTATTTT
clone_size: -; d_call: -; j_call: TRBJ1-5; cdr3_length: 18; v_call: TRBV19; cdr3_aa: CASSLITRGDYSNQPQHF; cdr3_nt: TGTGCCAGTAGTCTAATCACCCGGGGGGACTATAGCAATCAGCCCCAGCATTTT
clone_size: -; d_call: TRBD1; j_call: TRBJ1-1; cdr3_length: 14; v_call: TRBV6-1; cdr3_aa: CASSGQGSFTEAFF; cdr3_nt: TGTGCCAGCAGCGGACAGGGGTCTTTCACTGAAGCTTTCTTT
clone_size: -; d_call: TRBD1; j_call: TRBJ1-2; cdr3_length: 15; v_call: TRBV6-1; cdr3_aa: CASRGDDRAGYGYTF; cdr3_nt: TGTGCCAGCAGGGGTGACGACAGGGCCGGCTATGGCTACACCTTC
clone_size: -; d_call: TRBD2; j_call: TRBJ2-2; cdr3_length: 16; v_call: TRBV7-7; cdr3_aa: CASSRTSGRGHGELFF; cdr3_nt: TGTGCCAGCAGTCGGACTAGCGGGAGAGGTCACGGGGAGCTGTTTTTT
clone_size: -; d_call: -; j_call: TRBJ2-5; cdr3_length: 14; v_call: TRBV19; cdr3_aa: CASSSKKGLETQYF; cdr3_nt: TGTGCCAGTAGCTCAAAAAAGGGGTTGGAGACCCAGTACTTC
clone_size: -; d_call: TRBD1; j_call: TRBJ1-1; cdr3_length: 14; v_call: TRBV6-1; cdr3_aa: CASSERGPSTEAFF; cdr3_nt: TGTGCCAGCAGTGAAAGGGGGCCGAGCACTGAAGCTTTCTTT
clone_size: -; d_call: -; j_call: TRBJ1-2; cdr3_length: 12; v_call: TRBV5-1; cdr3_aa: CASSFSGDGYTF; cdr3_nt: TGCGCCAGCAGCTTTTCAGGGGATGGCTACACCTTC
clone_size: -; d_call: -; j_call: TRBJ2-3; cdr3_length: 14; v_call: TRBV5-1; cdr3_aa: CASRLQGFPDTQYF; cdr3_nt: TGCGCCAGCAGATTACAGGGATTTCCAGATACGCAGTATTTT
clone_size: -; d_call: -; j_call: TRBJ2-2; cdr3_length: 13; v_call: TRBV5-1; cdr3_aa: CASSLGGTGELFF; cdr3_nt: TGCGCCAGCAGCTTGGGCGGCACCGGGGAGCTGTTTTTT
clone_size: -; d_call: TRBD1; j_call: TRBJ1-1; cdr3_length: 14; v_call: TRBV19; cdr3_aa: CASSYTGQGSEAFF; cdr3_nt: TGTGCCAGTAGTTATACGGGACAGGGCTCTGAAGCTTTCTTT
clone_size: -; d_call: TRBD1; j_call: TRBJ1-4; cdr3_length: 14; v_call: TRBV6-1; cdr3_aa: CASREGQNNEKLFF; cdr3_nt: TGTGCCAGTCGCGAGGGACAGAATAATGAAAAACTGTTTTTT
clone_size: -; d_call: -; j_call: TRBJ2-1; cdr3_length: 14; v_call: TRBV7-9; cdr3_aa: CASSFDKSYNEQFF; cdr3_nt: TGTGCCAGCAGCTTCGACAAGTCCTACAATGAGCAGTTCTTC
clone_size: -; d_call: TRBD1; j_call: TRBJ2-1; cdr3_length: 16; v_call: TRBV29-1; cdr3_aa: CSVEDRDRGRHDEQFF; cdr3_nt: TGCAGCGTTGAAGACCGGGACAGGGGGAGGCACGATGAGCAGTTCTTC